Shown below are 18 T cell receptor beta chains from a single sample sequenced in a study of blood T cells in healthy people across ages. A second 7 to 11 cycle PCR used barcoded and J-beta primers. TCRdb processed the 5' RACE reads anew with MiXCR; each CDR3 protein has one entry. There are 450,000 to 600,000 distinct CDR3 sequences in the sample; about 27% occur only once, and over 3.5% lies in the top ten. This sample was also put to use in a study of T cells of mothers and their children.

Sequencing was performed on blood. These receptors all come from a boy aged 2 to 10 in good health.

CDR3 residues: CASSLVWAGGETQYF. CDR3 sequence (DNA): TGTGCCAGCAGCTTAGTTTGGGCCGGCGGGGAGACCCAGTACTTC. The chain employs TRBV7-2 and TRBJ2-5, with D possibly being TRBD2 (5 bases). Germline assignment: CDR1 SGHTA and CDR2 FQGNSA. Trimming pared 1 base from V and 5 bases from J, leaving 14 bases between. The CDR3 length is 15 residues.

The rearrangement uses TRBV7-2 and TRBJ2-7; D might be TRBD2 (6 bases). This CDR3 has 15 amino acids. V lost 3 bases and J lost 6, with 18 bases in between. The germline V gene encodes CDR1 SGHTA and CDR2 FQGNSA. The CDR3 DNA follows: TGTGCCAGCAGCTTTAGTCGACTAGACCCTCTCGAGCAGTACTTC. Its translation is CASSFSRLDPLEQYF.

A few counts support this clonotype. This sequence joins TRBV19 and TRBJ2-5; 8 bases fit TRBD2. The CDR3 totals 16 residues. J lost 4 bases, V lost 4 bases, and 11 bases had no gene match. Germline CDR1 is LNHDA and CDR2 is SQIVND (reference sequence). Here the CDR3 DNA reads TGTGCCAGTAGTACTGGACTAGCAGGGGCGGGAGAGACCCAGTACTTC. Its translation: CASSTGLAGAGETQYF.

This clonotype has a single count. This rearrangement joins TRBV7-6 to TRBJ2-5, with a tentative D call TRBD1 (6 bases). Germline-derived CDR1 and CDR2 are SGHVS and FNYEAQ. V was trimmed by 3 bases and J by 0 bases, leaving 11 bases between them. The CDR3 has 15 amino acids. The CDR3 region is CASSFQQGNQETQYF. The DNA for the CDR3 is TGTGCCAGCAGCTTCCAGCAGGGGAACCAAGAGACCCAGTACTTC. Variable domain in full (rest from reference TRBV7-6 and TRBJ2-5): GAGVSQSPRYKVTKRGQDVALRCDPISGHVSLYWYRQALGQGPEFLTYFNYEAQQDKSGLPNDRFSAERPEGSISTLTIQRTEQRDSAMYRCASSFQQGNQETQYFGPGTRLLVL.

This rearrangement joins TRBV5-1 to TRBJ1-1; D is unresolved. The CDR3 totals 16 residues. Trimming shortened V by 2 bases and J by 0 bases, and 14 bases separated the two germline ends. CDR1 is SGHRS, CDR2 YFSETQ, per germline. CDR3 bases: TGCGCCAGCAGCTTTTCAGACGTGCTAGTGAACACTGAAGCTTTCTTT. It translates to CASSFSDVLVNTEAFF.

Details on this clonotype: One junction end disagrees with the germline gene, perhaps due to a read error. This chain uses TRBV25-1 with TRBJ2-5; 7 bases are shared with TRBD2. The CDR3 is made up of 14 amino acids. The germline gives CDR1 MGHDK, CDR2 SYGVNS. Here the CDR3 reads CASSEEVGRETQSF. CDR3 nucleotide sequence: TGTGCCAGCAGTGAAGAGGTAGGGCGGGAGACCCAGTCCTTC.

The CDR3 DNA sequence: TGTGCCAGCTCACGCTCACCCGGGGACCAAGAGACCCAGTACTTC. It is translated as CASSRSPGDQETQYF. The genes are TRBV18 and TRBJ2-5; D possibly corresponds to TRBD2 (5 bases). This CDR3 comprises 15 residues. The V gene lost 4 bases and the J gene lost 0 bases, with 12 bases spanning the gap. The germline V gene encodes CDR1 KGHSH and CDR2 LQKENI.

This chain connects TRBV10-1 to TRBJ2-1; D is possibly TRBD1 (5 bases). Trimming took off 4 bases at V and 7 bases at J, with 11 bases between the two ends. The CDR3 length is 13 residues. The germline V gene encodes CDR1 WNHNN and CDR2 SYGVQD (reference sequence). CDR3 DNA sequence: TGCGCCAGCAGTGGACAGCAACTGAATGAGCAGTTCTTC. Translation gives CASSGQQLNEQFF.

This clonotype appeared a few times. This chain joins TRBV20-1 and TRBJ2-7, with D maybe TRBD2 (6 bases). The germline V gene encodes CDR1 DFQATT and CDR2 SNEGSKA (reference sequence). The CDR3 sequence is 13 residues long. The V end was cut by 1 base, the J end by 6 bases, with 13 bases between. As DNA, the CDR3 is TGCAGTGCTAGAGGATTCCGGAGGGGCGAGCAGTACTTC. Translation gives CSARGFRRGEQYF.

This clonotype has a handful of counts. The V and J genes are TRBV4-3 and TRBJ2-7; no definite D call. Germline CDR1 reads LGHNA; CDR2 reads YSLEER. Trimming took off 1 base at V and 0 bases at J, with 7 bases between the two ends. CDR3 length: 14 amino acids. The CDR3 bases are TGCGCCAGCAGCCAAGGACCGTACTCCTACGAGCAGTACTTC. Its protein is CASSQGPYSYEQYF.

V usage is TRBV14 and J usage is TRBJ2-7, with D uncertain. Looked up from germline, CDR1 is SGHDN and CDR2 is FVKESK. The CDR3 is 13 residues long. V was trimmed by 3 bases and J by 1 base, leaving 7 bases between them. The CDR3 sequence: CASSQKRSYEQYF. The DNA of the CDR3 is TGTGCCAGCAGCCAGAAACGTTCCTACGAGCAGTACTTC.

V gene TRBV6-5 combines with J gene TRBJ2-7, with unresolved D. Germline CDR1 MNHEY, CDR2 SVGAGI. The CDR3 covers 14 residues. Trimming took off 6 bases at V and 0 bases at J, with 12 bases between the two ends. Written as DNA, the CDR3 is TGTGCCAGCAGGCAGGACCCCCTCTCCTACGAGCAGTACTTC. Protein product: CASRQDPLSYEQYF.

This clonotype has only a few counts. CDR3 residues: CASSLGGGEDTQYF. CDR3 DNA: TGCGCCAGCAGCTTGGGAGGAGGGGAGGATACGCAGTATTTT. This chain connects TRBV5-1 to TRBJ2-3; possibly TRBD2 for D (6 bases). The CDR3 spans 14 residues. CDR1 and CDR2 (germline): SGHRS, YFSETQ. Trimming took off 0 bases at V and 6 bases at J, with 11 bases between the two ends.

The chain has TRBV6-1 and TRBJ2-5; D is ambiguous. This CDR3 has 14 residues. Per germline, CDR1 MNHNS and CDR2 SASEGT. Trimming pared 2 bases from V and 5 bases from J, leaving 12 bases between. The CDR3 here is CASSELGPVETQYF. DNA for the CDR3: TGTGCCAGCAGTGAACTTGGCCCGGTGGAGACCCAGTACTTC.

The chain has TRBV7-2 and TRBJ2-5; possibly TRBD1 for D (5 bases). This CDR3 is 14 amino acids long. Germline V CDR1 and CDR2: SGHTA, FQGNSA. The V end lost 3 bases, the J end lost 1 base, and 9 bases lay between the germline ends. In nucleotides, the CDR3 is TGTGCCAGCAGCTTTCAACAGGCCCAAGAGACCCAGTACTTC. It yields the protein CASSFQQAQETQYF.

The table lists this clonotype with many counts. This chain uses TRBV6-5 with TRBJ2-7, with 7 positions matching TRBD1. Germline V CDR1 and CDR2: MNHEY, SVGAGI. Trimming removed 6 bases from V and 5 bases from J; junction bases left unmatched: 10. The CDR3 has 14 residues. The CDR3: CASRTGMGTNEQYF. Written as DNA, the CDR3 is TGTGCCAGCAGGACAGGGATGGGAACTAACGAGCAGTACTTC.

V usage is TRBV7-2 and J usage is TRBJ1-3; unclear D gene. Germline-derived CDR1 and CDR2 are SGHTA and FQGNSA. Trimming pared 5 bases from V and 0 bases from J, leaving 8 bases between. This CDR3 is 14 amino acids long. The CDR3 sequence: CASSPINSGNTIYF. The CDR3 region has the DNA TGTGCCAGCAGCCCGATTAACTCTGGAAACACCATATATTTT.

CDR3 region: CASSIQDGNIAKNIQYF. The CDR3 DNA reads as TGTGCCAGTAGTATCCAAGACGGCAACATAGCCAAAAACATTCAGTACTTC. The chain recombines TRBV19 with TRBJ2-4, with unresolved D. Deletions cut 3 bases from V and 0 bases from J, with 15 bases between. There are 17 residues in the CDR3. Germline values: CDR1 LNHDA, CDR2 SQIVND (reference sequence).